This T cell receptor beta chain was sequenced in a study of cytomegalovirus exposure and HLA in healthy donors. The method was immunoSEQ multiplex PCR; TCRdb's version includes in-frame clones alone and lacks a portion of them. The data hold 200,000 or so clones, with more than 80% observed a single time. This CDR3 spans 14 amino acids. Trimming left V 0 bases short and J 6 bases short, with 8 bases between. From germline, CDR1 is MNHEY and CDR2 SMNVEV (reference sequence). This TCR was recovered from a young man in good health and CMV-seropositive. V gene TRBV27 combines with J gene TRBJ2-2; D is ambiguous. Input material: PBMCs. In DNA, the CDR3 is TGTGCCAGCAGTTTATCGATGGGCCCCGGGGAGCTGTTTTTT. It encodes CASSLSMGPGELFF.